This passage covers 11 T cell receptor beta chains from one sample sequenced in a study of OX40 agonist ivuxolimab in advanced cancers. Generated by immunoSEQ multiplex PCR, the TCRdb table keeps only in-frame clones and is missing some. This repertoire shows 25,000 to 40,000 clones, around 85% found once; its top ten account for 20% to 25%. The input for sequencing was CD4+ or CD8+ T cells sorted from blood, taken in a trial of the OX40 agonist ivuxolimab. These receptors were taken from an adult with an advanced solid tumor such as melanoma, head and neck, liver or kidney cancer.

The chain is built from TRBV4-3 and TRBJ2-1, with D perhaps TRBD1 or TRBD2 (5 bases each). Trimming pared 1 base from V and 4 bases from J, leaving 14 bases between. This CDR3 region has 16 residues. Germline V gene lookup returns CDR1 LGHNA and CDR2 YSLEER. The CDR3 here is CASSQGRGEKYNEQFF. DNA of the CDR3: TGCGCCAGCAGCCAAGGCCGAGGGGAGAAATACAATGAGCAGTTCTTC.

Sample share makes this clone medium-sized. The chain carries TRBV4-1 and TRBJ1-5, with TRBD1 matching over 9 bases. Germline CDR1 MGHRA, CDR2 YSYEKL. The CDR3 is 15 residues long. The V and J ends lost 1 base and 6 bases, in that order; junction bases with no gene match: 4. CDR3 amino acids: CASSQVTGGGQPQHF. For the CDR3, the DNA is TGCGCCAGCAGCCAAGTCACAGGGGGCGGTCAGCCCCAGCATTTT.

This clone was seen a handful of times. V is TRBV30 and J is TRBJ2-1; 9 nucleotides match TRBD2. V was clipped by 2 bases and J by 1 base; unmatched bases: 0. The CDR3 sequence is 14 residues long. Germline assignment: CDR1 GTSNPN and CDR2 SVGIG (reference sequence). CDR3 in DNA: TGTGCCTGGAGTAGCGGGAGGTCCTACAATGAGCAGTTCTTC. It translates to CAWSSGRSYNEQFF.

This chain uses TRBV4-2 with TRBJ2-7; D is unclear. Deletions cut 0 bases from V and 2 bases from J, with 11 bases between. Germline V lookup: CDR1 LGHNA, CDR2 YNFKEQ. The CDR3 totals 15 residues. CDR3 sequence reads: CASSQDGARTYEQYF. Here the CDR3 DNA reads TGTGCCAGCAGCCAAGACGGCGCGCGGACCTACGAGCAGTACTTC.

The chain links TRBV27 to TRBJ2-3; D unclear. V was pared by 1 base and J by 6 bases, with 14 bases between. Germline values: CDR1 MNHEY, CDR2 SMNVEV (reference sequence). The CDR3 loop spans 15 amino acids. In DNA form, the CDR3 reads TGTGCCAGCAGTTTATATTCTTTCTCGGCCGATACGCAGTATTTT. Protein sequence: CASSLYSFSADTQYF.

The J gene is TRBJ1-2, the V gene TRBV7-9; 9 bases match TRBD1. This CDR3 is 11 amino acids long. CDR1 and CDR2 (germline): SEHNR, FQNEAQ (reference sequence). V lost 10 bases, J lost 10 bases, and 7 bases stayed unmatched. As DNA, the CDR3 is TGTGCCATTCCACGGGACAGGGCCTACACCTTC. Its protein is CAIPRDRAYTF.

This clone occurred once. J is TRBJ2-5 and V is TRBV7-8; 9 bases line up with TRBD1. V lost 3 bases, J lost 4 bases, and 3 bases stayed unmatched. The CDR3 loop spans 14 amino acids. Germline CDR1 reads SGHVS; CDR2 reads FQNEAQ. The CDR3 protein is CASSFRDRVETQYF. The CDR3 DNA reads as TGTGCCAGCAGCTTCCGGGACAGGGTAGAGACCCAGTACTTC. The full variable domain, rest sourced from reference TRBV7-8 and TRBJ2-5, is GAGVSQSPRYKVAKRGQDVALRCDPISGHVSLFWYQQALGQGPEFLTYFQNEAQLDKSGLPSDRFFAERPEGSVSTLKIQRTQQEDSAVYLCASSFRDRVETQYFGPGTRLLVL.

The rearrangement links TRBV7-8 to TRBJ1-1; D unclear. In germline, CDR1 is SGHVS, CDR2 FQNEAQ. V was cut by 3 bases and J by 1 base, with 9 bases left in between. The CDR3 sequence is 14 residues long. The CDR3 bases are TGTGCCAGCAGCTTGGGGATGGGGAACACTGAAGCTTTCTTT. Translating it yields CASSLGMGNTEAFF.

This sequence joins TRBV10-3 and TRBJ2-7; no definite D call. This CDR3 has 13 residues. Germline lookup yields CDR1 ENHRY and CDR2 SYGVKD. Trimming removed 0 bases from V and 4 bases from J, with 7 bases in between. The CDR3 protein is CAISESDVYEQYF. In nucleotides, the CDR3 is TGTGCCATCAGTGAGTCGGATGTTTACGAGCAGTACTTC.

The chain joins TRBV29-1 to TRBJ1-2, with D maybe TRBD1 (5 bases). V lost 6 bases, J lost 6 bases, and 20 bases lay in between. The V gene's germline CDR1 is SQVTM and CDR2 ANQGSEA. The CDR3 spans 14 residues. The CDR3 DNA is TGCAGCGTGAAGGATACCGGGACCGAGCATGGCTACACCTTC. Translated, it gives CSVKDTGTEHGYTF.

V is TRBV27 and J is TRBJ1-5; D possibly corresponds to TRBD1 (6 bases). Germline V gene lookup returns CDR1 MNHEY and CDR2 SMNVEV (reference sequence). V was shortened by 5 bases and J by 3 bases, with 14 bases between the two germline ends. The CDR3 runs to 15 residues. CDR3 sequence: CASSAPGGHNQPQHF. DNA of the CDR3: TGTGCCAGCAGTGCCCCCGGGGGACACAATCAGCCCCAGCATTTT.